What follows describes a single T cell receptor beta chain. It has no known antigen specificity. No base quality values were provided; no much bigger clone lies one nucleotide off. The time point tag for this specimen amounts to: about 28 days (+/-7) after the second vaccine dose. AZD1222 recipients given second doses at about 4 weeks or at about 12 weeks were pooled, since spike-specific TCR depth and breadth were not found to differ between the two schedules. The vaccinee samples were drawn from two UK trials, COV001 and COV002, one of which was a single-blind randomized controlled phase 2/3 trial testing AZD1222 (ChAdOx1 nCoV-19) in healthy adults. Trial participant PBMC samples were collected at day 0 and day 28 after the second dose for TCRbeta chain sequencing. The CDR3 regions of human TCRbeta chains were subjected to immunosequencing. Turning to the authors' computational methods: TCRs in the repertoires were compared against a reference library of SARS-CoV-2-specific TCRs that had been generated with the MIRA antigen-specificity platform. Breadth was defined as the fraction of unique TCRs that were SARS-CoV-2-associated, and depth was defined as the fraction of total T cells that were SARS-CoV-2-associated. Using the MIRA data, every spike-specific TCR was mapped to the spike region that the TCR reacted to and assigned to either a CD4 or a CD8 class. Log10-transformed breadth and depth values were compared by one-way ANOVA with Sidak's multiple comparisons tests. TCRdb retrieved this table from immuneACCESS and kept in-frame rearrangements only. Not all clones are present; in checked studies, unresolved V genes account for under half, and no reason is known for the remainder. V and J calls and clone size are given by that table; D and trimming were obtained from the DNA. For this sample the table gives around 120,000 clones, of which under 95% were detected only once. The top ten clones comprise 4% to 6% of the sample.

The sample comes from a study of T cell responses to AZD1222 COVID-19 vaccine (dated by TCRdb to the early 2020s). General notes on the study: TCR sequencing was performed for 230 to 250 trial participants, of whom 200 to 220 were given two doses of AZD1222 and around 25 were given two doses of MenACWY control vaccine. Enrollment into the trials was organized by age into subgroups of 18-55, 56-69 and 70-plus years, and those subgroups contained approximately 150, 30 and 60 TCR-sequenced participants, respectively. The full study reports these points: The 56-69-year group was small, and its depth increase did not reach significance, likely because of low power. No day 14 peak-response samples were available, so repertoires were characterized only after the peak T cell response. Reportedly, close to half of the unique spike-specific TCRs recognized epitopes lying outside the regions that are mutated in the B.1.351 and B.1.1.7 variants. Most participants were white British and females outnumbered males, and the authors suggested that clonal diversity may have been underestimated. After two AZD1222 doses, both the breadth and the depth of spike-specific TCRs were significantly higher than at day 0 and than in MenACWY recipients. Conclusions about previously exposed vaccinees were limited because only six or seven AZD1222 recipients were SARS-CoV-2 seropositive at baseline. The whole spike protein was spanned by vaccine-associated CD4 TCRs, and dominant responses were seen in regions 160-218 and 743-854.

From a lookup of the germline V gene, CDR1 and CDR2 are ENHRY and SYGVKD. V lost 5 bases and J lost 9 bases; the stretch between them is 9 bases long. From the cysteine up to the phenylalanine, the CDR3 has a length of 11 residues. Here the CDR3 DNA is all that survives: 33 bases in frame from base 1. The chain couples TRBV10-3 to TRBJ2-3; a tentative D call is TRBD1 (5 bases match). Sequenced material: peripheral blood, taken 28 days after the second AZD1222 dose. The clonotype comes from an adult who received the AZD1222 COVID-19 vaccine. Here the CDR3 is given as CAISQGTTQYF. Read as DNA, the sequence is TGTGCCATCAGTCAGGGAACCACGCAGTATTTT.